The rows below give T cell receptor beta chains drawn from one sample of a study of molecular identifiers for immune sequencing clone quantification. TCRdb ran MiXCR on the PCR reads and lists one entry per CDR3 protein. The table records about 640,000 distinct CDR3 sequences, about 20% of them present only once. The sequencing input was naive CD8+ T cells from blood, with Jurkat cell RNA spiked in. Receptors originate from a human donor in good health. Some libraries in this study had Jurkat cell RNA spiked in. The CDR3 runs from the conserved cysteine through the conserved F or W. The D gene is left open where the match is weak. Clone sizes are given selectively: once, few, many, or a class where the clone is expanded.

D: -
V: TRBV6-5
J: TRBJ2-3
size: many
CDR3: CASSDGLASTDTQYF
DNA: TGTGCCAGCAGCGACGGACTTGCTAGCACAGATACGCAGTATTTT

D: -
V: TRBV19
J: TRBJ2-1
size: -
CDR3: CASSTGPSSYNEQFF
DNA: TGTGCCAGTAGTACAGGCCCCAGCTCCTACAATGAGCAGTTCTTC

D: -
V: TRBV29-1
J: TRBJ2-7
size: many
CDR3: CSVEGGLATPEQYF
DNA: TGCAGCGTTGAGGGGGGCCTGGCTACTCCGGAGCAGTACTTC

D: -
V: TRBV4-3
J: TRBJ1-1
size: many
CDR3: CASSQDWLANTEAFF
DNA: TGCGCCAGCAGCCAAGATTGGTTAGCGAACACTGAAGCTTTCTTT

D: TRBD2
V: TRBV6-5
J: TRBJ2-7
size: many
CDR3: CASSYSRGMDEQYF
DNA: TGTGCCAGCAGTTACTCGCGGGGGATGGACGAGCAGTACTTC

D: -
V: TRBV12-3/TRBV12-4
J: TRBJ1-1
size: many
CDR3: CASSLGYDEAFF
DNA: TGTGCCAGCAGTCTCGGGTACGATGAAGCTTTCTTT

D: -
V: TRBV11-2
J: TRBJ2-1
size: -
CDR3: CASSSRGGGGPHNEQFF
DNA: TGTGCCAGCAGCTCCCGAGGGGGCGGGGGACCACACAATGAGCAGTTCTTC

D: -
V: TRBV24-1
J: TRBJ2-1
size: many
CDR3: CATSDLEGNEQFF
DNA: TGTGCCACCAGTGATTTGGAGGGCAATGAGCAGTTCTTC

D: -
V: TRBV5-5
J: TRBJ1-1
size: many
CDR3: CASSAATEAFF
DNA: TGTGCCAGCAGCGCAGCCACTGAAGCTTTCTTT

D: -
V: TRBV4-3
J: TRBJ2-7
size: many
CDR3: CASSQAPGQTYEQYF
DNA: TGCGCCAGCAGCCAAGCCCCGGGACAAACCTACGAGCAGTACTTC

D: TRBD2
V: TRBV9
J: TRBJ2-1
size: -
CDR3: CASSVSLAGGNEQFF
DNA: TGTGCCAGCAGCGTAAGTCTAGCGGGAGGGAATGAGCAGTTCTTC

D: -
V: TRBV6-5
J: TRBJ1-1
size: many
CDR3: CASRGLGTEAFF
DNA: TGTGCCAGCAGGGGTTTAGGGACTGAAGCTTTCTTT

D: -
V: TRBV27
J: TRBJ1-1
size: few
CDR3: CASSPARVGTEAFF
DNA: TGTGCCAGCAGCCCCGCCAGGGTTGGCACTGAAGCTTTCTTT

D: TRBD1
V: TRBV7-2
J: TRBJ1-4
size: many
CDR3: CASSPGQAGDEKLFF
DNA: TGTGCCAGCAGCCCAGGACAGGCGGGGGATGAAAAACTGTTTTTT

D: TRBD1
V: TRBV6-2/TRBV6-3
J: TRBJ2-7
size: many
CDR3: CASSTKDRVNREQYF
DNA: TGTGCCAGCAGTACGAAGGACAGGGTGAATCGCGAGCAGTACTTC

D: TRBD2
V: TRBV7-9
J: TRBJ2-2
size: few
CDR3: CASSSTAGGTGELFF
DNA: TGTGCCAGCAGCTCCACAGCGGGAGGCACCGGGGAGCTGTTTTTT

D: TRBD2
V: TRBV4-1
J: TRBJ2-1
size: -
CDR3: CASSPSGGGTSNEQFF
DNA: TGCGCCAGCAGCCCCTCGGGGGGGGGCACCTCCAATGAGCAGTTCTTC

D: -
V: TRBV2
J: TRBJ2-7
size: few
CDR3: CASSDWDPSLDF
DNA: TGTGCCAGCAGTGATTGGGATCCCTCCCTGGACTTC

D: -
V: TRBV20-1
J: TRBJ2-5
size: many
CDR3: CSARGRADLQETQYF
DNA: TGCAGTGCTAGAGGTAGAGCGGACCTCCAAGAGACCCAGTACTTC

D: -
V: TRBV5-1
J: TRBJ2-7
size: few
CDR3: CASSPGPVGTRPYEQYF
DNA: TGCGCCAGCAGCCCCGGGCCCGTCGGGACGCGCCCCTACGAGCAGTACTTC

D: TRBD1
V: TRBV5-8
J: TRBJ1-3
size: many
CDR3: CASSLAVTGTGNTIYF
DNA: TGTGCCAGCAGCTTGGCCGTGACAGGGACTGGAAACACCATATATTTT

D: -
V: TRBV4-2
J: TRBJ2-7
size: -
CDR3: CASSQGTRPSYEQYF
DNA: TGTGCCAGCAGCCAAGGGACCAGGCCCTCCTACGAGCAGTACTTC

D: -
V: TRBV5-5
J: TRBJ1-3
size: -
CDR3: CARSSSRGSGNTLYF
DNA: TGTGCCAGAAGCTCCAGCAGGGGAAGTGGAAACACCTTATATTTT

D: -
V: TRBV4-3
J: TRBJ2-3
size: many
CDR3: CASSQGSGPDTQYF
DNA: TGCGCCAGCAGCCAAGGCTCGGGCCCAGATACGCAGTATTTT

D: -
V: TRBV6-5
J: TRBJ1-6
size: many
CDR3: CASSYVQGGSPLHF
DNA: TGTGCCAGCAGTTATGTTCAGGGTGGTTCACCCCTCCACTTT

D: -
V: TRBV7-8
J: TRBJ2-3
size: many
CDR3: CASSLVAGTRVRDTQYF
DNA: TGTGCCAGCAGCTTAGTGGCCGGGACACGGGTGAGGGATACGCAGTATTTT

D: -
V: TRBV30
J: TRBJ2-7
size: many
CDR3: CAWSDGGVVEQYF
DNA: TGTGCCTGGAGTGATGGTGGGGTCGTGGAGCAGTACTTC

D: -
V: TRBV7-6
J: TRBJ1-2
size: -
CDR3: CASSLGTGSRGLYHGYTF
DNA: TGTGCCAGCAGCTTAGGAACAGGGTCCCGAGGACTTTACCATGGCTACACCTTC

D: -
V: TRBV4-1
J: TRBJ1-1
size: many
CDR3: CASSQDQTSNTEAFF
DNA: TGCGCCAGCAGCCAAGATCAAACGAGTAACACTGAAGCTTTCTTT

D: TRBD2
V: TRBV3-1
J: TRBJ2-3
size: few
CDR3: CASGQLAGVPPDTQYF
DNA: TGTGCCAGCGGCCAACTAGCGGGGGTCCCTCCAGATACGCAGTATTTT

D: TRBD2
V: TRBV4-3
J: TRBJ2-1
size: many
CDR3: CASSQGRASGDNEQFF
DNA: TGCGCCAGCAGCCAAGGACGAGCTAGCGGAGACAATGAGCAGTTCTTC

D: -
V: TRBV6-5
J: TRBJ1-5
size: -
CDR3: CASSLTDNSNQPRHF
DNA: TGTGCCAGCAGTTTGACAGACAATAGCAATCAGCCCCGGCATTTT

D: TRBD1
V: TRBV4-2
J: TRBJ1-6
size: many
CDR3: CASSFLLTGLNNSPLHF
DNA: TGTGCCAGCAGCTTCCTATTGACAGGGCTAAATAATTCACCCCTCCACTTT

D: TRBD1
V: TRBV7-9
J: TRBJ1-4
size: many
CDR3: CASSFGPGQGDEKLFF
DNA: TGTGCCAGCAGCTTTGGACCGGGACAGGGAGATGAAAAACTGTTTTTT

D: -
V: TRBV20-1
J: TRBJ1-3
size: many
CDR3: CSARVDSGNTIYF
DNA: TGCAGTGCTAGGGTGGATTCTGGAAACACCATATATTTT

D: -
V: TRBV7-9
J: TRBJ1-1
size: many
CDR3: CASSLILQGGTEAFF
DNA: TGTGCCAGCAGCTTAATTTTGCAGGGAGGGACTGAAGCTTTCTTT

D: -
V: TRBV4-3
J: TRBJ2-7
size: many
CDR3: CASSQGVAYEQYF
DNA: TGCGCCAGCAGCCAAGGGGTAGCCTACGAGCAGTACTTC

D: -
V: TRBV19
J: TRBJ2-6
size: -
CDR3: CASSAQVSSGANVLTF
DNA: TGTGCCAGTAGTGCCCAAGTGTCCTCTGGGGCCAACGTCCTGACTTTC

D: TRBD1
V: TRBV7-8
J: TRBJ2-2
size: many
CDR3: CASSLGGQGSTGELFF
DNA: TGTGCCAGCAGCTTAGGTGGACAGGGAAGCACCGGGGAGCTGTTTTTT

D: -
V: TRBV4-3
J: TRBJ2-6
size: many
CDR3: CASSQDRRESGANVLTF
DNA: TGCGCCAGCAGCCAAGACAGAAGGGAATCTGGGGCCAACGTCCTGACTTTC

D: -
V: TRBV9
J: TRBJ2-2
size: many
CDR3: CASSTFRASGGELFF
DNA: TGTGCCAGCAGCACCTTCAGGGCGAGTGGCGGGGAGCTGTTTTTT

D: -
V: TRBV13
J: TRBJ2-2
size: -
CDR3: CASSLDREVATGELFF
DNA: TGTGCCAGCAGCTTAGACAGGGAGGTAGCCACCGGGGAGCTGTTTTTT

D: -
V: TRBV12-3/TRBV12-4
J: TRBJ1-2
size: many
CDR3: CASSLRTRNYGYTF
DNA: TGTGCCAGCAGTCTACGGACACGGAACTATGGCTACACCTTC

D: TRBD1
V: TRBV28
J: TRBJ1-5
size: many
CDR3: CASSQTRTGLPNQPQHF
DNA: TGTGCCAGCAGCCAAACCCGGACAGGACTACCCAATCAGCCCCAGCATTTT

D: -
V: TRBV2
J: TRBJ2-1
size: -
CDR3: CATRDRSSEQFF
DNA: TGTGCCACCCGGGACCGTTCTAGTGAGCAGTTCTTC

D: -
V: TRBV4-1
J: TRBJ2-1
size: few
CDR3: CASSHVGTTYNEQFF
DNA: TGCGCCAGCAGCCACGTCGGGACAACCTACAATGAGCAGTTCTTC

D: TRBD1
V: TRBV12-3/TRBV12-4
J: TRBJ1-3
size: -
CDR3: CASSDWDRGSSTPGNTIYF
DNA: TGTGCCAGCAGTGATTGGGACAGGGGATCCTCCACGCCGGGAAACACCATATATTTT

D: -
V: TRBV7-9
J: TRBJ2-5
size: many
CDR3: CASSLYRQGIGRERGETQYF
DNA: TGTGCCAGCAGCCTATACCGACAGGGGATTGGGCGGGAGAGAGGAGAGACCCAGTACTTC

D: -
V: TRBV15
J: TRBJ2-5
size: many
CDR3: CATSRLGFAGRLGEGQYF
DNA: TGTGCCACCAGCAGGTTGGGCTTTGCGGGTCGATTGGGTGAGGGCCAGTACTTC

D: -
V: TRBV20-1
J: TRBJ2-5
size: many
CDR3: CSASLPQWVETQYF
DNA: TGCAGTGCCAGTCTGCCACAGTGGGTCGAGACCCAGTACTTC

D: -
V: TRBV5-1
J: TRBJ2-7
size: many
CDR3: CASSAGRAYEQYF
DNA: TGCGCCAGCAGTGCTGGCAGGGCCTACGAGCAGTACTTC

D: -
V: TRBV19
J: TRBJ1-5
size: few
CDR3: CASSIDVGTIHQPQHF
DNA: TGTGCCAGTAGTATAGACGTCGGGACAATCCACCAGCCCCAGCATTTT

D: TRBD1
V: TRBV20-1
J: TRBJ1-1
size: many
CDR3: CSARTRQGDTEAFF
DNA: TGCAGTGCTAGAACCAGACAGGGCGACACTGAAGCTTTCTTT

D: -
V: TRBV5-6
J: TRBJ2-7
size: -
CDR3: CASSRDHTGNLYEQYF
DNA: TGTGCCAGCAGCCGGGACCACACAGGGAACCTCTACGAGCAGTACTTC

D: TRBD2
V: TRBV7-9
J: TRBJ2-1
size: -
CDR3: CASSLEGTRGSNEQFF
DNA: TGTGCCAGCAGCTTAGAAGGGACTAGGGGCTCCAATGAGCAGTTCTTC

D: -
V: TRBV11-3
J: TRBJ2-7
size: -
CDR3: CASSLRPEGFEQYF
DNA: TGTGCCAGCAGCTTAAGACCTGAGGGCTTCGAGCAGTACTTC

D: -
V: TRBV14
J: TRBJ1-1
size: many
CDR3: CASSQVVTTEAFF
DNA: TGTGCCAGCAGCCAAGTGGTTACCACTGAAGCTTTCTTT